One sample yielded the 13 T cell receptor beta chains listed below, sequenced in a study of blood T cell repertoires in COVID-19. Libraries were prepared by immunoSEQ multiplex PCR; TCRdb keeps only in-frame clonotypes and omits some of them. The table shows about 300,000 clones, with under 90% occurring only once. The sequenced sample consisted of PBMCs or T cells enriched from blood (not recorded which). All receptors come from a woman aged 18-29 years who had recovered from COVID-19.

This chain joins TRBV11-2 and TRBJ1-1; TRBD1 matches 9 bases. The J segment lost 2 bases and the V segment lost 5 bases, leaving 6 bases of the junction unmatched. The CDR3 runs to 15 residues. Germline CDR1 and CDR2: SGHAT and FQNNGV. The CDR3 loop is CASSPQTGGNTEAFF. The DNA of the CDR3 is TGTGCCAGCAGCCCCCAGACAGGGGGAAACACTGAAGCTTTCTTT.

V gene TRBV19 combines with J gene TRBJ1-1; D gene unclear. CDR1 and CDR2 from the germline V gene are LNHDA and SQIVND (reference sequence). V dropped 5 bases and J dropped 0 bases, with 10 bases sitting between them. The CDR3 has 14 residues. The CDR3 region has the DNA TGTGCCAGTAGTTTCCCCGAGATGAACACTGAAGCTTTCTTT. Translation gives CASSFPEMNTEAFF.

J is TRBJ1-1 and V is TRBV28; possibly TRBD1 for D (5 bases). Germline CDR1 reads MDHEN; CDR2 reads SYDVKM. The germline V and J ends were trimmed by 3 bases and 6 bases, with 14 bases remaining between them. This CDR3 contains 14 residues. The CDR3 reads CASSLGLESAEAFF. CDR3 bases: TGTGCCAGCAGTTTGGGACTTGAGAGCGCTGAAGCTTTCTTT.

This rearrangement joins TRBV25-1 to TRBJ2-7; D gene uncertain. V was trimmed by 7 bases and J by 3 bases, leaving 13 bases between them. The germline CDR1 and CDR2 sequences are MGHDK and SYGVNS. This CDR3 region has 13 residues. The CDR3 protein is CASKGENDYEQYF. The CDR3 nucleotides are TGTGCCAGCAAAGGAGAAAATGACTACGAGCAGTACTTC.

CDR3 region: CASSPSREGNIQYF. DNA of the CDR3: TGTGCCAGCTCACCATCCAGGGAGGGAAACATTCAGTACTTC. The V gene is TRBV18, the J gene TRBJ2-4, with TRBD2 matching over 7 bases. The CDR3 is 14 residues long. The J segment lost 6 bases and the V segment lost 2 bases, leaving 4 bases of the junction unmatched. Germline V gene lookup returns CDR1 KGHSH and CDR2 LQKENI.

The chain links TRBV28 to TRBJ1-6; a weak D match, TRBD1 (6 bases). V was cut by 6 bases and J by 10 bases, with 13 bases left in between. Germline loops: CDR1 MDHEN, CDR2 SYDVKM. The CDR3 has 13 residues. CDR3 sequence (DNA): TGTGCCAGCAGAAAGAACAGGGCCTCACCCCTCCACTTT. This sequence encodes CASRKNRASPLHF. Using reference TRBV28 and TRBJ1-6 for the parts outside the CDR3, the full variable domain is DVKVTQSSRYLVKRTGEKVFLECVQDMDHENMFWYRQDPGLGLRLIYFSYDVKMKEKGDIPEGYSVSREKKERFSLILESASTNQTSMYLCASRKNRASPLHFGNGTRLTVT.

The CDR3 DNA sequence: TGCGCCAGCAGCTCGACAGGGTCGGGCTCTGGAAACACCATATATTTT. Translation: CASSSTGSGSGNTIYF. The V and J genes are TRBV5-1 and TRBJ1-3; 7 bases line up with TRBD1. The V segment lost 3 bases and the J segment 0 bases; nucleotides outside the gene matches: 6. CDR1 and CDR2 from the germline V gene are SGHRS and YFSETQ. The length of the CDR3 is 16 residues. Supplemented by reference TRBV5-1 and TRBJ1-3, the full variable domain reads KAGVTQTPRYLIKTRGQQVTLSCSPISGHRSVSWYQQTPGQGLQFLFEYFSETQRNKGNFPGRFSGRQFSNSRSEMNVSTLELGDSALYLCASSSTGSGSGNTIYFGEGSWLTVV.

The CDR3 here is CATPSRAGASTDTQYF. DNA of the CDR3: TGTGCCACCCCCTCTCGGGCGGGGGCCTCCACAGATACGCAGTATTTT. J is TRBJ2-3 and V is TRBV7-9, with D possibly matching TRBD2 (7 bases). Looked up from germline, CDR1 is SEHNR and CDR2 is FQNEAQ (reference sequence). The V end was cut by 10 bases, the J end by 2 bases, with 22 bases between. This CDR3 has 16 amino acids. Using reference TRBV7-9 and TRBJ2-3 for the parts outside the CDR3, the full variable domain is DTGVSQNPRHKITKRGQNVTFRCDPISEHNRLYWYRQTLGQGPEFLTYFQNEAQLEKSRLLSDRFSAERPKGSFSTLEIQRTEQGDSAMYLCATPSRAGASTDTQYFGPGTRLTVL.

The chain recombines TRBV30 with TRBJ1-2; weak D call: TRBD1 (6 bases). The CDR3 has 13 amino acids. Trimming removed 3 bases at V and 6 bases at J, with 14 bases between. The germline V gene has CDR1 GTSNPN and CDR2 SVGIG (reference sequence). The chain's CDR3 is CAWRETGSDGYTF. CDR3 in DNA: TGTGCCTGGAGGGAGACAGGATCCGATGGCTACACCTTC.

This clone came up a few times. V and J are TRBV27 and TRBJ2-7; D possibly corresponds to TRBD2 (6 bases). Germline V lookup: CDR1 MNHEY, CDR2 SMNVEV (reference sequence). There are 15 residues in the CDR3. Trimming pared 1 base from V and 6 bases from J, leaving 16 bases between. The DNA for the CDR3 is TGTGCCAGCAGTTTATTTTCGGGAGTGGTTTCCGAGCAGTACTTC. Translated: CASSLFSGVVSEQYF.

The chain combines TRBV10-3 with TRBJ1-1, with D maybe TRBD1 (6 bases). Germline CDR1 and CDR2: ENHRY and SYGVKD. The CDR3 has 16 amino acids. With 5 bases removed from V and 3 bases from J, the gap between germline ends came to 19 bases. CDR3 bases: TGTGCCATCAGTAGACATGCACAGGGAACTCACACTGAAGCTTTCTTT. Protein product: CAISRHAQGTHTEAFF.

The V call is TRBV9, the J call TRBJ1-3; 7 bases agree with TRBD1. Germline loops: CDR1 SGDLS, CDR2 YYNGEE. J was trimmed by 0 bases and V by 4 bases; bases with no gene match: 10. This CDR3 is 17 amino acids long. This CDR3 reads CASSPRQGEASGNTIYF. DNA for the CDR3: TGTGCCAGCAGCCCCAGACAGGGAGAGGCCTCTGGAAACACCATATATTTT.

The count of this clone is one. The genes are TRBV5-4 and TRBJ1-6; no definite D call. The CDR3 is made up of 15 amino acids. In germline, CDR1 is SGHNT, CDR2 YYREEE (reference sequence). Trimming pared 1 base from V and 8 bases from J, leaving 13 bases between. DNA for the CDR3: TGTGCCAGCAGCTTGATGGCTGACTCCGATTCACCCCTCCACTTT. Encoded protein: CASSLMADSDSPLHF. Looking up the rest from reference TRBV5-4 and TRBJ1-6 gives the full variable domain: ETGVTQSPTHLIKTRGQQVTLRCSSQSGHNTVSWYQQALGQGPQFIFQYYREEENGRGNFPPRFSGLQFPNYSSELNVNALELDDSALYLCASSLMADSDSPLHFGNGTRLTVT.